The TCR beta chain described here comes from a study of control samples from healthy donors and cancer patients. Produced via immunoSEQ multiplex PCR; TCRdb's table is partial and in-frame only. The sample holds 130,000 to 150,000 clones, 88% seen once. The ends were cut back, 5 bases at V and 1 base at J, with 11 bases in the middle. This CDR3 spans 13 amino acids. Looked up from germline, CDR1 is GTSNPN and CDR2 is SVGIG (reference sequence). The chain has TRBV30 and TRBJ1-1, with D possibly TRBD1 on 5 matching bases. The TCR comes from a woman aged 25-40 years in good health. The sample comprised blood. The CDR3 loop is CAWGDGANTEAFF. DNA for the CDR3: TGTGCCTGGGGGGACGGTGCGAACACTGAAGCTTTCTTT.